The 8 T cell receptor beta chains below all came from one sample that was sequenced in a study of cytomegalovirus exposure and HLA in healthy donors. PCR used 60 Vbeta primers and 13 Jbeta primers. Assay used: immunoSEQ multiplex PCR; TCRdb lists only in-frame clones, some missing. The table lists 130,000 or so clones. The specimen sequenced was PBMCs. The receptors originated from a woman in her late teens or twenties in good health and CMV-seronegative.

The CDR3 DNA sequence: TGTGCCAGCAGCGTAGCTTCTAGCGGGAGTCGGGAGACCCAGTACTTC. Encoded protein: CASSVASSGSRETQYF. The chain couples TRBV9 to TRBJ2-5, with 10 bases fitting TRBD2. The CDR3 loop spans 16 amino acids. CDR1 and CDR2 from the germline V gene are SGDLS and YYNGEE. After removal of 0 bases from V and 5 bases from J, the junction contained 7 bases not matched to a gene.

The gene calls are TRBV6-1 and TRBJ2-7; 9 bases fit TRBD1. V gave up 2 bases and J gave up 2 bases; unmatched junction bases: 4. The CDR3 sequence is 15 residues long. Germline lookup yields CDR1 MNHNS and CDR2 SASEGT. In DNA, the CDR3 is TGTGCCAGCAGTGAAAGAAGACAGGGGGCCTACGAGCAGTACTTC. Amino acid sequence: CASSERRQGAYEQYF.

The chain employs TRBV7-9 and TRBJ2-3; possibly TRBD1 for D (5 bases). The CDR3 extends over 15 amino acids. Looked up from germline, CDR1 is SEHNR and CDR2 is FQNEAQ (reference sequence). Trimming stripped 4 bases from V and 2 bases from J, with 13 bases between. CDR3 amino acids: CASSSAGRDTDTQYF. CDR3 in DNA: TGTGCCAGCAGCTCCGCCGGCAGGGACACAGATACGCAGTATTTT.

This chain connects TRBV4-1 to TRBJ2-1; 9 bases agree with TRBD2. There are 17 residues in the CDR3. CDR1 and CDR2 (germline): MGHRA, YSYEKL. The V segment lost 3 bases and the J segment 3 bases; nucleotides outside the gene matches: 9. The chain's CDR3 is CASSQDALAGYYNEQFF. The CDR3 DNA sequence: TGCGCCAGCAGCCAGGATGCCCTAGCGGGATACTACAATGAGCAGTTCTTC.

J is TRBJ2-7 and V is TRBV6-4; perhaps TRBD2 as D (5 bases). V lost 0 bases and J lost 0, with 12 bases in between. Germline V gene sequence: CDR1 MRHNA, CDR2 SNTAGT. The CDR3 is 16 amino acids. CDR3 region: CASSDSERKSSYEQYF. CDR3 bases: TGTGCCAGCAGTGACTCAGAGCGGAAAAGCTCCTACGAGCAGTACTTC.

The rearrangement links TRBV18 to TRBJ1-5; D is uncertain. CDR3 length: 14 amino acids. CDR1 and CDR2 (germline): KGHSH, LQKENI. Trimming pared 4 bases from V and 2 bases from J, leaving 9 bases between. CDR3 DNA: TGTGCCAGCTCACAGGCCCGGGGCAATCAGCCCCAGCATTTT. Its protein product is CASSQARGNQPQHF. The variable domain in full, with the rest retrieved from reference TRBV18 and TRBJ1-5, is NAGVMQNPRHLVRRRGQEARLRCSPMKGHSHVYWYRQLPEEGLKFMVYLQKENIIDESGMPKERFSAEFPKEGPSILRIQQVVRGDSAAYFCASSQARGNQPQHFGDGTRLSIL.

This sequence joins TRBV25-1 and TRBJ1-2; 8 bases are a match to TRBD1. The CDR3 covers 13 residues. The germline gives CDR1 MGHDK, CDR2 SYGVNS. Losses at the gene ends were 7 bases for V and 5 bases for J; bases not matched to a gene: 6. The CDR3 sequence is CASTTGGGYGYTF. CDR3 nucleotide sequence: TGTGCCAGCACCACAGGGGGGGGGTATGGCTACACCTTC.

This sequence joins TRBV7-3 and TRBJ1-1, with TRBD1 identical over 8 bases. The CDR3 is 14 amino acids. CDR1 is SGHTA and CDR2 is FQGTGA in the germline V gene. Trimming took 5 bases from V and 4 from J; bases not matched to a gene: 6. CDR3 DNA sequence: TGTGCCAGCAGCATGCAGGGGGCGCGCACTGAAGCTTTCTTT. Encoded protein: CASSMQGARTEAFF.